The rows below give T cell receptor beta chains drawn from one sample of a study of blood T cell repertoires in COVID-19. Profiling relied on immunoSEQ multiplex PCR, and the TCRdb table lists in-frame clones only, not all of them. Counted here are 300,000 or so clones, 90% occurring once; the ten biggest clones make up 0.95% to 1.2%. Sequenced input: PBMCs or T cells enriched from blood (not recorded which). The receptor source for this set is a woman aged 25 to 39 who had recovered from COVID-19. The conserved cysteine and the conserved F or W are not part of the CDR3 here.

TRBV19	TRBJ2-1	ASTERLSYNEQF
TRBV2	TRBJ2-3	ASSVVAGPGDTQY
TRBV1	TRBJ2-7	TSSPRGGEQESSYEQY
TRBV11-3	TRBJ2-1	ASSNGLAGARNEQF
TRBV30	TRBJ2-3	ALSRVISTDTQY
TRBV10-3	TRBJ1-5	AISETGGSQPQH
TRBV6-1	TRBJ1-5	ASSERAALYSNQPQH
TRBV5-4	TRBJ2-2	ASSPGLAGDSGELF
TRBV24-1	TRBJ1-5	ATSAGSGGPGVSQPQH
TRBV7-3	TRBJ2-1	ASSFDRGYNEQF